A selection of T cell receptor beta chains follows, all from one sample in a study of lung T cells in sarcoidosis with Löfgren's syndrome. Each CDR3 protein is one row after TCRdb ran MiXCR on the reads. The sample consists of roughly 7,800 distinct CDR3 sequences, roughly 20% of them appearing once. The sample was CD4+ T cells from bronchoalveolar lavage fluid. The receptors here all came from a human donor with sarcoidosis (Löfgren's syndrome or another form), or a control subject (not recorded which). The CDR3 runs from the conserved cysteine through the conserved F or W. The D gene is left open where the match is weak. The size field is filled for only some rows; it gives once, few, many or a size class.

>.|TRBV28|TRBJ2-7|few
CASTTPYEQYF
TGTGCCAGCACAACTCCCTACGAGCAGTACTTC
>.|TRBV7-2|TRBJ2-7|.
CASSLRARDLAYEQYF
TGTGCCAGCAGCCTCAGAGCCCGGGACTTGGCCTACGAGCAGTACTTC
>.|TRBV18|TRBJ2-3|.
CASSPRDQGDTQYF
TGTGCCAGCTCACCAAGGGACCAGGGGGATACGCAGTATTTT
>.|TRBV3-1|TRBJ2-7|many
CASSSLRYEQYF
TGTGCCAGCAGCTCCCTTAGGTACGAGCAGTACTTC
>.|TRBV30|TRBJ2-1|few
CAWSVQSPGEQFF
TGTGCCTGGAGTGTACAATCACCCGGTGAGCAGTTCTTC
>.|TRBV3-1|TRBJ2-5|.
CASSPVISVGTQYF
TGTGCCAGCAGCCCTGTTATTTCGGTGGGGACCCAGTACTTC
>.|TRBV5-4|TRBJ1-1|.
CASSFESLLTEAFF
TGTGCCAGCAGCTTTGAAAGTTTGCTCACTGAAGCTTTCTTT
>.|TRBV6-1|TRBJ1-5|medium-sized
CASSEASPPQPQHF
TGTGCCAGCAGTGAAGCGTCCCCACCGCAGCCCCAGCATTTT
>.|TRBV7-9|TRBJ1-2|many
CASSPATAGNYGYTF
TGTGCCAGCAGCCCAGCGACAGCCGGTAACTATGGCTACACCTTC
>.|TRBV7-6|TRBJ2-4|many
CASSLGGSDIQYF
TGTGCCAGCAGCTTAGGTGGCAGCGACATTCAGTACTTC
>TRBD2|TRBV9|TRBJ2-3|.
CASSVVGGIEDTQYF
TGTGCCAGCAGCGTAGTGGGGGGGATCGAAGATACGCAGTATTTT
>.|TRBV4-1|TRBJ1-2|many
CASSQPGQISYTF
TGCGCCAGCAGCCAGCCGGGACAAATAAGCTACACCTTC
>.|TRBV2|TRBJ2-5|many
CASSPLGGKETQYF
TGTGCCAGCAGCCCCCTTGGGGGAAAAGAGACCCAGTACTTC
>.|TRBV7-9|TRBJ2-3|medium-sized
CASSLALDDTQYF
TGTGCCAGCAGCTTAGCACTAGACGATACGCAGTATTTT
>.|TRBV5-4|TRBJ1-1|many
CASSFGLTMNTEAFF
TGTGCCAGCAGCTTCGGGCTGACAATGAACACTGAAGCTTTCTTT
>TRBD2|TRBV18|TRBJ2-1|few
CASSLTSGRGNEQFF
TGTGCCAGCTCACTAACTTCCGGGAGGGGCAATGAGCAGTTCTTC
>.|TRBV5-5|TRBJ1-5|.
CASSLASNQPQHF
TGTGCCAGCAGCTTGGCCAGCAATCAGCCCCAGCATTTT
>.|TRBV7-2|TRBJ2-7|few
CASSFLTGAYEQYF
TGTGCCAGCAGCTTCCTAACGGGGGCCTACGAGCAGTACTTC
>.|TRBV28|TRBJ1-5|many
CASSPGGRDSNQPQHF
TGTGCCAGCAGTCCTGGGGGCCGGGATAGCAATCAGCCCCAGCATTTT
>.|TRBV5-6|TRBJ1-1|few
CASSRTGGAFF
TGTGCCAGCAGCCGGACCGGGGGCGCTTTCTTT
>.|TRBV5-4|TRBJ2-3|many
CASSLASSPTDTQYF
TGTGCCAGCAGCTTGGCCTCGTCCCCCACAGATACGCAGTATTTT
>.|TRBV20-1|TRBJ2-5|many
CSARDDGETQYF
TGCAGTGCTAGAGATGACGGAGAGACCCAGTACTTC
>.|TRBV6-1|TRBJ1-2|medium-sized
CASSPLLDYTF
TGTGCCAGCAGCCCTCTCCTAGACTACACCTTC
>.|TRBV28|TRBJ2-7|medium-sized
CASSQGSYEQYF
TGTGCCAGCAGCCAAGGATCCTACGAGCAGTACTTC
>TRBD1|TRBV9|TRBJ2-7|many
CASSVGGQLTHSYEQYF
TGTGCCAGCAGCGTAGGGGGACAGCTAACTCACTCCTACGAGCAGTACTTC
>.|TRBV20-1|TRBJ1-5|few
CSATRPTGDQPQHF
TGCAGTGCTACGAGGCCGACAGGAGATCAGCCCCAGCATTTT
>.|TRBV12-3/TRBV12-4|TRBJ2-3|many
CASSLGPSTDTQYF
TGTGCCAGCAGTTTGGGACCAAGCACAGATACGCAGTATTTT
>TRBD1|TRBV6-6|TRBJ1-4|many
CASSYSPGGLYEKLFF
TGTGCCAGCAGTTACTCTCCAGGGGGCTTGTATGAAAAACTGTTTTTT
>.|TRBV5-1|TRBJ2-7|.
CASSLSLTGTYEQYF
TGCGCCAGCAGCTTGAGCTTGACGGGAACCTACGAGCAGTACTTC
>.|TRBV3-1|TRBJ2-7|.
CASSQVWGPYYEQYF
TGTGCCAGCAGCCAAGTTTGGGGCCCTTACTACGAGCAGTACTTC
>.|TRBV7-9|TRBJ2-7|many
CASSRGTSYEQYF
TGTGCCAGCAGCCGGGGGACTTCCTACGAGCAGTACTTC
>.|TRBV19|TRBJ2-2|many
CASGTPNTGELFF
TGTGCCAGCGGGACGCCGAACACCGGGGAGCTGTTTTTT
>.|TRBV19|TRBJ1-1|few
CASSSRQVNTEAFF
TGTGCCAGTAGTAGCCGACAGGTTAACACTGAAGCTTTCTTT
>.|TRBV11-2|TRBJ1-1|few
CASSLVGRDTEAFF
TGTGCCAGCAGCTTAGTCGGCAGGGACACTGAAGCTTTCTTT
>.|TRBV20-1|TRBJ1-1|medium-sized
CSASRGQHTEAFF
TGCAGTGCTTCCAGGGGCCAACACACTGAAGCTTTCTTT
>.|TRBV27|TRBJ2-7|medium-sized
CASSLVDSSYEQYF
TGTGCCAGCAGTCTCGTGGACAGCTCCTACGAGCAGTACTTC
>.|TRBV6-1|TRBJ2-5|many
CASSEKGFIQETQYF
TGTGCCAGCAGTGAAAAAGGTTTTATTCAAGAGACCCAGTACTTC
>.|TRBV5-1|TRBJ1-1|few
CASSPQGGTMNTEAFF
TGCGCCAGCAGCCCCCAAGGGGGTACAATGAACACTGAAGCTTTCTTT
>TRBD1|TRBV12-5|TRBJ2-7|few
CASGLSGGLPYEQYF
TGTGCTAGTGGTCTCTCAGGGGGCCTTCCCTACGAGCAGTACTTC
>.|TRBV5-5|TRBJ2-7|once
CASSQKPGETYEQYF
TGTGCCAGCAGCCAAAAACCGGGAGAGACCTACGAGCAGTACTTC
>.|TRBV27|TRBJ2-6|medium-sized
CASSRNGFSGANVLTF
TGTGCCAGCAGTCGAAATGGATTCTCTGGGGCCAACGTCCTGACTTTC
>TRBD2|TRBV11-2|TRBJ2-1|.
CANSPLVAGGRGEQFF
TGTGCCAACAGCCCGTTAGTAGCGGGGGGGCGGGGTGAGCAGTTCTTC
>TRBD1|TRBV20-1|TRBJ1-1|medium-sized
CSARLQGHEAFF
TGCAGTGCTAGGCTACAGGGGCACGAAGCTTTCTTT
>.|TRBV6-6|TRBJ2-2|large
CASSYSVPVSGELFF
TGTGCCAGCAGTTACTCCGTGCCAGTCAGCGGGGAGCTGTTTTTT
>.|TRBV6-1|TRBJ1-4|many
CASSRGATNEKLFF
TGTGCCAGCAGCCGAGGGGCAACTAATGAAAAACTGTTTTTT
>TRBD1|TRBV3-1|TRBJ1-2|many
CASSPGQNYGYTF
TGTGCCAGCAGCCCGGGACAGAATTATGGCTACACCTTC